This T cell receptor (beta chain) was sequenced for a study of lymphopenia after photon versus proton radiotherapy. TCRdb's copy holds only in-frame clones and misses some; the assay was immunoSEQ multiplex PCR. Of about 7,500 clones listed, about nine tenths were seen once; the top ten hold 3.1%. The CDR3 is made up of 16 amino acids. With V trimmed by 4 bases and J by 1 base, 11 bases remained unmatched. Per the germline V gene, CDR1 is SGHDT and CDR2 is YYEEEE. The sample was peripheral blood, taken from a patient treated with photon-based radiotherapy. The source of this sequence is a woman in her 70s with pancreatic cancer. V and J are TRBV5-6 and TRBJ2-7; 7 nucleotides align to TRBD1. CDR3 DNA sequence: TGTGCCAGCAGCGGGTTTAGGGGGCGCTCATCCTACGAGCAGTACTTC. Its protein is CASSGFRGRSSYEQYF.